Below, 14 T cell receptor beta chains from the same sample are listed, as sequenced in a study of blood T cell repertoires in COVID-19. This table comes from immunoSEQ multiplex PCR, and its TCRdb copy is limited to in-frame clones, with some not included. The sample holds some 21,000 clones, roughly 80% seen once. Material for sequencing was peripheral blood. The receptors here all came from a man aged 35-49 years with acute or convalescent COVID-19.

The gene calls are TRBV19 and TRBJ2-1; 9 nucleotides align to TRBD2. The J segment lost 8 bases and the V segment lost 7 bases, leaving 12 bases of the junction unmatched. The CDR3 spans 15 residues. Germline V gives CDR1 LNHDA, CDR2 SQIVND (reference sequence). The CDR3 sequence: CASTKPSSGIDEQFF. As DNA, the CDR3 is TGTGCCAGTACCAAGCCGTCTAGCGGGATTGATGAGCAGTTCTTC. Filled out from reference TRBV19 and TRBJ2-1, the complete variable domain reads DGGITQSPKYLFRKEGQNVTLSCEQNLNHDAMYWYRQDPGQGLRLIYYSQIVNDFQKGDIAEGYSVSREKKESFPLTVTSAQKNPTAFYLCASTKPSSGIDEQFFGPGTRLTVL.

The chain recombines TRBV11-2 with TRBJ2-3, with TRBD2 as a possible D gene (6 bases). The CDR3 covers 14 residues. The V gene lost 7 bases and the J gene lost 4 bases, with 15 bases spanning the gap. Germline V CDR1 and CDR2: SGHAT, FQNNGV. The CDR3, as DNA: TGTGCCAGCACCGGACTAAGCGAGGCAGATACGCAGTATTTT. Its translation is CASTGLSEADTQYF.

This chain uses TRBV19 with TRBJ1-5, with 7 bases that match TRBD1. Germline CDR1 and CDR2: LNHDA and SQIVND (reference sequence). V lost 6 bases to trimming and J lost 8 bases; unmatched junction nucleotides: 10. There are 14 residues in the CDR3. Written as DNA, the CDR3 is TGTGCCAGTAGCCTGCAGGGGGAGTCAAAGCCCCAGCATTTT. Amino acid sequence: CASSLQGESKPQHF. The full variable domain, in which reference TRBV19 and TRBJ1-5 provide the parts outside the CDR3, is DGGITQSPKYLFRKEGQNVTLSCEQNLNHDAMYWYRQDPGQGLRLIYYSQIVNDFQKGDIAEGYSVSREKKESFPLTVTSAQKNPTAFYLCASSLQGESKPQHFGDGTRLSIL.

The rearrangement links TRBV3-1 (or the pseudogene TRBV3-2) to TRBJ2-3; 10 bases map to TRBD2. Germline V gene lookup returns CDR1 LGHDT and CDR2 YNNKEL (reference sequence). The CDR3 consists of 16 residues. V shed 3 bases and J 1 base; nucleotides not matched to a gene: 4. The CDR3 nucleotides read TGTGCCAGCAGCCAGGCTAGCGGGAGCGGCACAGATACGCAGTATTTT. Residues: CASSQASGSGTDTQYF.

The table lists this clone with a count of one. The chain links TRBV30 to TRBJ1-2; TRBD1 aligns across 7 bases. This CDR3 is 11 amino acids long. V shed 8 bases and J 7 bases; nucleotides not matched to a gene: 7. Per the germline V gene, CDR1 is GTSNPN and CDR2 is SVGIG (reference sequence). The CDR3 spells CAAQQGSGYTF. In DNA form, the CDR3 reads TGTGCCGCCCAACAGGGGAGTGGCTACACCTTC.

This sequence joins TRBV6-5 and TRBJ1-2; tentative D call: TRBD1 (5 bases). This CDR3 is built from 14 residues. V lost 2 bases, J lost 8 bases, and 15 bases lay in between. Germline lookup yields CDR1 MNHEY and CDR2 SVGAGI. CDR3 coding DNA: TGTGCCAGCAGTTACCTTGGGAGGGGTGGGGGCTACACCTTC. This gives the protein CASSYLGRGGGYTF.

This chain's CDR3 is CASSFRTGPAELFF. The CDR3 bases are TGTGCCAGCAGCTTTCGGACAGGGCCTGCGGAGCTGTTTTTT. The chain has TRBV7-8 and TRBJ2-2; 8 bases map to TRBD1. V was clipped by 3 bases and J by 10 bases; unmatched bases: 7. The germline V gene has CDR1 SGHVS and CDR2 FQNEAQ. The CDR3 totals 14 residues.

V and J are TRBV3-1 (or the pseudogene TRBV3-2) and TRBJ1-4; D is unresolved. The CDR3 has 13 residues. Trimming left V 0 bases short and J 14 bases short, with 13 bases between. CDR1 is LGHDT, CDR2 YNNKEL, per germline (reference sequence). CDR3 coding DNA: TGTGCCAGCAGCCAAGAACCTTACAGAATTCTGTTTTTT. It specifies CASSQEPYRILFF.

The chain carries TRBV27 and TRBJ1-3; D is possibly TRBD1 (6 bases). Germline V gene sequence: CDR1 MNHEY, CDR2 SMNVEV (reference sequence). V lost 5 bases and J 2 bases, leaving 19 bases between the germline ends. CDR3 size: 17 residues. CDR3 region: CASSRRDMREPGNTIYF. The DNA of the CDR3 is TGTGCCAGCAGTAGACGGGACATGAGGGAGCCTGGAAACACCATATATTTT.

This chain joins TRBV5-4 and TRBJ1-2; D not certain. The CDR3 is 13 amino acids. Germline-derived CDR1 and CDR2 are SGHNT and YYREEE (reference sequence). Deletions cut 4 bases from V and 3 bases from J, with 10 bases between. This CDR3 reads CASSQSSHYGYTF. In nucleotides, the CDR3 is TGTGCCAGCAGCCAGTCTTCACACTATGGCTACACCTTC. Drawing the rest from reference TRBV5-4 and TRBJ1-2, the complete variable domain is ETGVTQSPTHLIKTRGQQVTLRCSSQSGHNTVSWYQQALGQGPQFIFQYYREEENGRGNFPPRFSGLQFPNYSSELNVNALELDDSALYLCASSQSSHYGYTFGSGTRLTVV.

This clone has more than one count but fewer than ten. The CDR3 coding sequence is TGTGCCAGCAGCCAAGATCTGGCGGGAGGTCGGAGCGAGCAGTACTTC. Translated: CASSQDLAGGRSEQYF. This chain joins TRBV14 and TRBJ2-7; TRBD2 aligns across 8 bases. The CDR3 loop spans 16 amino acids. The trim removed 0 bases at V and 6 bases at J, leaving 10 bases unmatched. CDR1 is SGHDN, CDR2 FVKESK, per germline.

This sequence joins TRBV5-6 and TRBJ1-5, with 9 bases lining up with TRBD1. Unmatched junction bases numbered 7, after V lost 2 bases and J lost 4 bases. Looked up from germline, CDR1 is SGHDT and CDR2 is YYEEEE. The length of the CDR3 is 16 residues. This chain's CDR3 is CASSFGQGIGNQPQHF. The CDR3 DNA sequence: TGTGCCAGCAGCTTCGGACAGGGGATCGGTAATCAGCCCCAGCATTTT.

The rearrangement uses TRBV7-2 and TRBJ2-1; 12 bases align to TRBD2. J was trimmed by 5 bases and V by 4 bases; bases with no gene match: 6. Germline-derived CDR1 and CDR2 are SGHTA and FQGNSA. The CDR3 covers 16 residues. In nucleotides, the CDR3 is TGTGCCAGCAGCTCCACACTAGCGGGGGGTGACAATGAGCAGTTCTTC. Its translation: CASSSTLAGGDNEQFF.

In nucleotides, the CDR3 is TGCGCCAGCAGCCAAGATTTCAACAGGGGCAATCAGCCCCAGCATTTT. It codes for CASSQDFNRGNQPQHF. The rearrangement uses TRBV4-3 and TRBJ1-5; TRBD1 might be the D (6 bases). The CDR3 extends over 16 amino acids. V lost 0 bases, J lost 2 bases, and 11 bases lay in between. CDR1 is LGHNA and CDR2 is YSLEER in the germline V gene.